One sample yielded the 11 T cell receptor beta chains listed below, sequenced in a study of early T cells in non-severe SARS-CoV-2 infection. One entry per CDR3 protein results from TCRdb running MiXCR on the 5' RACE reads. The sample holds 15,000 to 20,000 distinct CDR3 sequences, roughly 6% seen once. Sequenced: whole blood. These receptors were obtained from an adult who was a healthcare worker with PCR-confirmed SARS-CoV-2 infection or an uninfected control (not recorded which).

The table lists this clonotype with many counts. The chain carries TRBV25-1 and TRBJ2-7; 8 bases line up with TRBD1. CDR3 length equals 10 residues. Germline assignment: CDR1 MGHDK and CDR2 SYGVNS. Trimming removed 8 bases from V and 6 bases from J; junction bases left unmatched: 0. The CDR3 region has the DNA TGTGCCAGCGGACAGGGCGAGCAGTACTTC. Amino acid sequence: CASGQGEQYF.

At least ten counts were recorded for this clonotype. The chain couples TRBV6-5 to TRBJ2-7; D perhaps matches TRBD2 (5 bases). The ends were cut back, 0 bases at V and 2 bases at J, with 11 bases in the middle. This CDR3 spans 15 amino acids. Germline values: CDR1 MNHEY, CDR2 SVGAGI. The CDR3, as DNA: TGTGCCAGCAGTTACTCAGGGCCCGGGGCCTACGAGCAGTACTTC. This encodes CASSYSGPGAYEQYF.

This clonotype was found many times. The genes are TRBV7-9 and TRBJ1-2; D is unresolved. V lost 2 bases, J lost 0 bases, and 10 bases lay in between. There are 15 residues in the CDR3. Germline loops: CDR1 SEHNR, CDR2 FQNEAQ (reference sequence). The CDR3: CASSLLAAANYGYTF. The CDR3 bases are TGTGCCAGCAGCTTATTAGCAGCCGCTAACTATGGCTACACCTTC.

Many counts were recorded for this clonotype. The DNA of the CDR3 is TGTGCCAGCAGCTCCAGACAGGGAGTAAGTACGGTGCAGTACTTC. It specifies CASSSRQGVSTVQYF. The chain couples TRBV11-2 to TRBJ2-7, with 7 bases fitting TRBD1. J lost 9 bases, V lost 4 bases, and 15 bases had no gene match. There are 15 residues in the CDR3. Germline lookup yields CDR1 SGHAT and CDR2 FQNNGV. The variable domain in full, with the rest retrieved from reference TRBV11-2 and TRBJ2-7, is EAGVAQSPRYKIIEKRQSVAFWCNPISGHATLYWYQQILGQGPKLLIQFQNNGVVDDSQLPKDRFSAERLKGVDSTLKIQPAKLEDSAVYLCASSSRQGVSTVQYFGPGTRLTVT.

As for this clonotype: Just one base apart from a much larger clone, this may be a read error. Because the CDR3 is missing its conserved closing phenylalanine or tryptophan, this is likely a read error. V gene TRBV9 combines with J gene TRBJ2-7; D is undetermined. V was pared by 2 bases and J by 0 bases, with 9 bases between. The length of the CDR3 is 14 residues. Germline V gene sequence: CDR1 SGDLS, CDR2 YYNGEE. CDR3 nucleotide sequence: TGTGCCAGCAGCGTCTACCCGAGCTCCTACGAGCAGTACTCC. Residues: CASSVYPSSYEQYS.

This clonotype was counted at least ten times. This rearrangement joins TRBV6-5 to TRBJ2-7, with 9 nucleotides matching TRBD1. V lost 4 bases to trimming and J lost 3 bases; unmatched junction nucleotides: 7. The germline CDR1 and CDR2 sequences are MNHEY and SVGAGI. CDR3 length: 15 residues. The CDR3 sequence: CASSFDRDRVYEQYF. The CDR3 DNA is TGTGCCAGCAGTTTTGACCGGGACAGGGTCTACGAGCAGTACTTC.

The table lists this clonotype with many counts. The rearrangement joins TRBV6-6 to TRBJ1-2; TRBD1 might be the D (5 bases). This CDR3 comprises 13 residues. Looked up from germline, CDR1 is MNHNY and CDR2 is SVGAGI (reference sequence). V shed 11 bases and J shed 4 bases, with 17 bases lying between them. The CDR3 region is CAARGDGVYGYTF. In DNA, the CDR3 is TGTGCCGCGCGGGGGGACGGCGTCTATGGCTACACCTTC.

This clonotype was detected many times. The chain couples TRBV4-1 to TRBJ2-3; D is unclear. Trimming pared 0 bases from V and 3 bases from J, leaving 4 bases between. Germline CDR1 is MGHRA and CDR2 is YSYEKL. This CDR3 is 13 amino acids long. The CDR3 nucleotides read TGCGCCAGCAGCCAAGATCAGACAGATACGCAGTATTTT. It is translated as CASSQDQTDTQYF.

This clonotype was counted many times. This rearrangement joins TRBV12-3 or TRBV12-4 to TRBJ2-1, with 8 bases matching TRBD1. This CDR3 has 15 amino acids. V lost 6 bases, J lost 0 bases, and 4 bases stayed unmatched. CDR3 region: CASSRTGSSYNEQFF. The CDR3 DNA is TGTGCCAGCAGCCGGACAGGGAGCTCCTACAATGAGCAGTTCTTC.

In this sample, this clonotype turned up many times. CDR3 region: CASSQETSFSYEQYF. The CDR3 DNA is TGTGCCAGCAGCCAAGAAACGAGCTTCTCCTACGAGCAGTACTTC. The chain links TRBV3-1 to TRBJ2-7, with D hard to call. V gave up 0 bases and J gave up 0 bases, with 9 bases separating them. Germline CDR1 and CDR2: LGHDT and YNNKEL (reference sequence). The CDR3 loop spans 15 amino acids.

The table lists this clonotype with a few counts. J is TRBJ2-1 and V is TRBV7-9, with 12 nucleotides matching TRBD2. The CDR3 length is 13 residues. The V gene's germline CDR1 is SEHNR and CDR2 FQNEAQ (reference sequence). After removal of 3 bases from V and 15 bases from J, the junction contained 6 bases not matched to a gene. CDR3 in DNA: TGTGCCAGCAGCTTTCCTAGCGGGAGGGAGGTGTTCTTC. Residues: CASSFPSGREVFF.